The 28 T cell receptor beta chains given below trace back to one sample, sequenced in a study of OX40 agonist ivuxolimab in advanced cancers. The data were produced by immunoSEQ multiplex PCR, yet TCRdb's version contains in-frame clones alone and is incomplete. Seen here are some 81,000 clones, about 83% observed once, and the top ten hold roughly 0.76%. The sample in question was CD4+ or CD8+ T cells sorted from blood, obtained in a trial of the OX40 agonist ivuxolimab. The origin of the receptors is an adult with an advanced solid tumor such as melanoma, head and neck, liver or kidney cancer.

The gene calls are TRBV6-5 and TRBJ1-4, with a tentative D call TRBD1 (6 bases). There are 11 residues in the CDR3. CDR1 and CDR2 from the germline V gene are MNHEY and SVGAGI. The ends were cut back, 8 bases at V and 7 bases at J, with 8 bases in the middle. The CDR3 here is CASGGSEKLFF. For the CDR3, the DNA is TGTGCCAGCGGGGGCAGTGAAAAACTGTTTTTT.

This chain uses TRBV10-1 with TRBJ2-3, with TRBD2 matching over 10 bases. This CDR3 has 16 residues. The V gene's germline CDR1 is WNHNN and CDR2 SYGVQD (reference sequence). V lost 5 bases and J lost 4; bases outside the gene matches: 9. CDR3 sequence: CASSPLAGVEADTQYF. The CDR3, as DNA: TGCGCCAGCAGTCCCCTAGCGGGAGTGGAGGCAGATACGCAGTATTTT.

This chain uses TRBV30 with TRBJ2-1; no definite D call. This CDR3 contains 12 residues. Germline CDR1 GTSNPN, CDR2 SVGIG (reference sequence). V was clipped by 2 bases and J by 6 bases, with 8 bases between them. The CDR3 nucleotides are TGTGCCTGGAGTCCCAATCGCAATGAGCAGTTCTTC. Protein sequence: CAWSPNRNEQFF.

This clone has just a few counts. The chain recombines TRBV2 with TRBJ2-7, with 11 bases lining up with TRBD1. Unmatched junction bases numbered 0, after V lost 6 bases and J lost 5 bases. The CDR3 length is 12 residues. Looked up from germline, CDR1 is SNHLY and CDR2 is FYNNEI. The CDR3 spells CASRDRGHEQYF. In DNA form, the CDR3 reads TGTGCCAGCAGGGACAGGGGGCACGAGCAGTACTTC.

The chain carries TRBV6-5 and TRBJ1-4; D might be TRBD1 (6 bases). The CDR3 length is 14 residues. V lost 7 bases and J 10 bases, leaving 19 bases between the germline ends. The germline CDR1 and CDR2 sequences are MNHEY and SVGAGI. The CDR3 DNA reads TGTGCCAGCACCTGGGGAGAAGGGGGTAGAAAACTGTTTTTT. It codes for CASTWGEGGRKLFF.

This chain joins TRBV30 and TRBJ2-7, with D unresolved. Germline CDR1 GTSNPN, CDR2 SVGIG (reference sequence). This CDR3 comprises 11 residues. With 0 bases removed from V and 6 bases from J, the gap between germline ends came to 6 bases. The CDR3 region has the DNA TGTGCCTGGAGTGTTAGGACCGAGCAGTACTTC. Its protein product is CAWSVRTEQYF.

For the CDR3, the DNA is TGTGCCAGCAGTGTGGGCATTAACTATGGCTACACCTTC. This gives the protein CASSVGINYGYTF. The chain employs TRBV28 and TRBJ1-2, with no clear D. This CDR3 region has 13 residues. Germline CDR1 reads MDHEN; CDR2 reads SYDVKM. Trimming cost V 5 bases and J 1 base, with 8 bases left between them.

The chain recombines TRBV2 with TRBJ2-7; 7 bases match TRBD1. The V gene end was trimmed by 11 bases and the J gene end by 3 bases; junction bases not matched to a gene: 13. Germline CDR1 reads SNHLY; CDR2 reads FYNNEI. CDR3 length: 14 residues. CDR3 region: CASRAGTVLYEQYF. The CDR3 DNA follows: TGTGCCTCCAGGGCCGGGACAGTCCTCTACGAGCAGTACTTC.

The V and J genes are TRBV5-6 and TRBJ2-7; D could derive from TRBD1 or TRBD2 (6 bases each). The CDR3 extends over 17 amino acids. Germline values: CDR1 SGHDT, CDR2 YYEEEE. V dropped 2 bases and J dropped 5 bases, with 23 bases sitting between them. This chain's CDR3 is CASSLGGGRGATNEQYF. The CDR3 bases are TGTGCCAGCAGCTTAGGTGGGGGGCGGGGAGCAACAAACGAGCAGTACTTC.

V usage is TRBV19 and J usage is TRBJ2-3; 7 bases fit TRBD1. CDR1 is LNHDA, CDR2 SQIVND, per germline (reference sequence). CDR3 length: 15 amino acids. The V and J ends lost 6 bases and 0 bases, in that order; junction bases with no gene match: 6. This CDR3 is CASSPRQGSTDTQYF. CDR3 coding DNA: TGTGCCAGTAGCCCAAGACAGGGAAGCACAGATACGCAGTATTTT.

This chain uses TRBV7-2 with TRBJ1-4; D is unresolved. V lost 1 base to trimming and J lost 4 bases, with 7 bases between them. CDR1 SGHTA and CDR2 FQGNSA come from the germline V gene. The CDR3 is made up of 14 amino acids. CDR3 bases: TGTGCCAGCAGCTTAGGTACAGATAATGAAAAACTGTTTTTT. It encodes CASSLGTDNEKLFF.

The chain links TRBV2 to TRBJ1-1; maybe TRBD1 (5 bases). This CDR3 region has 14 residues. CDR1 and CDR2 (germline): SNHLY, FYNNEI. Deletions cut 8 bases from V and 0 bases from J, with 13 bases between. The DNA of the CDR3 is TGTGCCAGCGAGGGACCCTATATGAACACTGAAGCTTTCTTT. Its protein product is CASEGPYMNTEAFF.

The chain employs TRBV14 and TRBJ2-3, with D tentatively TRBD2 (5 bases). The CDR3 runs to 14 residues. The V gene's germline CDR1 is SGHDN and CDR2 FVKESK. V was clipped by 4 bases and J by 5 bases, with 13 bases between them. CDR3: CASSPFTGKDTQYF. DNA for the CDR3: TGTGCCAGCAGCCCCTTCACGGGGAAAGATACGCAGTATTTT.

This rearrangement joins TRBV14 to TRBJ1-1, with 7 bases aligning to TRBD1. The CDR3 sequence is 15 residues long. The V and J ends lost 1 base and 0 bases, in that order; junction bases with no gene match: 2. CDR1 is SGHDN and CDR2 is FVKESK in the germline V gene. CDR3 DNA: TGTGCCAGCAGCCAAGGCGGGACAGTGAACACTGAAGCTTTCTTT. Amino acid sequence: CASSQGGTVNTEAFF. Filled out from reference TRBV14 and TRBJ1-1, the complete variable domain reads EAGVTQFPSHSVIEKGQTVTLRCDPISGHDNLYWYRRVMGKEIKFLLHFVKESKQDESGMPNNRFLAERTGGTYSTLKVQPAELEDSGVYFCASSQGGTVNTEAFFGQGTRLTVV.

This chain joins TRBV21-1 and TRBJ1-5. TRBV21-1 is given as a pseudogene. This CDR3 spans 17 amino acids. The CDR3 DNA is TGTGCCAGCAGCAAAGAAGGGACTGTGGATAGCAATCAGCCCCAGCATTTT. This sequence encodes CASSKEGTVDSNQPQHF.

CDR3 coding DNA: TGCGCCAGCAGTAGCGCCCAAGAGACCCAGTACTTC. Its translation: CASSSAQETQYF. The chain employs TRBV10-2 and TRBJ2-5; D is unclear. Trimming removed 5 bases at V and 1 base at J, with 5 bases between. The CDR3 sequence is 12 residues long. The germline V gene encodes CDR1 WSHSY and CDR2 SAAADI.

The rearrangement links TRBV10-2 to TRBJ2-7, with 8 bases lining up with TRBD2. CDR1 WSHSY and CDR2 SAAADI come from the germline V gene. The junction had 3 bases not matched to a gene; V was cut back by 2 bases and J by 6 bases. The length of the CDR3 is 13 residues. The CDR3 sequence is CASSETGTSEQYF. The CDR3 nucleotides read TGCGCCAGCAGTGAGACCGGGACTAGCGAGCAGTACTTC.

The V and J genes are TRBV18 and TRBJ1-2; 8 nucleotides line up with TRBD1. With V trimmed by 1 base and J by 12 bases, 7 bases remained unmatched. The CDR3 has 13 residues. CDR1 KGHSH and CDR2 LQKENI come from the germline V gene. CDR3 in DNA: TGTGCCAGCTCACCACTCGGACAGGGCGCTGACACCTTC. Translated, it gives CASSPLGQGADTF.

The chain carries TRBV30 and TRBJ2-7; tentatively, D is TRBD2 (6 bases). This CDR3 is built from 13 residues. Germline V gene data show CDR1 as GTSNPN and CDR2 as SVGIG (reference sequence). CDR3 nucleotide sequence: TGTGGTCTAGCGCTATACGACAACTACGAGCAGTACTTC. Translating it yields CGLALYDNYEQYF.

The CDR3 DNA follows: TGTGCCAGAAGCTTGGACCAGCCCCAGCATTTT. Translated: CARSLDQPQHF. V gene TRBV5-3 combines with J gene TRBJ1-5; D is ambiguous. TRBV5-3 is reported as an ORF; its role is uncertain. The CDR3 contains 11 residues. The germline V and J ends were trimmed by 0 bases and 7 bases, with 2 bases remaining between them.

The chain has TRBV30 and TRBJ1-1; D is uncertain. Germline values: CDR1 GTSNPN, CDR2 SVGIG (reference sequence). This CDR3 has 12 amino acids. The V gene lost 0 bases and the J gene lost 3 bases, with 5 bases spanning the gap. The CDR3 loop reads CAWSVYDTEAFF. The CDR3 nucleotides read TGTGCCTGGAGTGTATATGACACTGAAGCTTTCTTT.

The chain uses TRBV25-1 and TRBJ2-2; D unclear. Germline-derived CDR1 and CDR2 are MGHDK and SYGVNS. The CDR3 loop spans 14 amino acids. Trimming left V 6 bases short and J 0 bases short, with 8 bases between. This CDR3 reads CASSTLANTGELFF. The DNA for the CDR3 is TGTGCCAGCAGCACCCTCGCGAACACCGGGGAGCTGTTTTTT. The variable domain in full, completed from reference TRBV25-1 and TRBJ2-2, reads EADIYQTPRYLVIGTGKKITLECSQTMGHDKMYWYQQDPGMELHLIHYSYGVNSTEKGDLSSESTVSRIRTEHFPLTLESARPSHTSQYLCASSTLANTGELFFGEGSRLTVL.

The chain uses TRBV5-1 and TRBJ2-1; 9 bases agree with TRBD2. The CDR3 totals 14 residues. Trimming took 4 bases from V and 4 from J; bases not matched to a gene: 3. In germline, CDR1 is SGHRS, CDR2 YFSETQ. CDR3 sequence reads: CASSQTSGYNEQFF. CDR3 DNA sequence: TGCGCCAGCAGCCAGACTAGCGGATACAATGAGCAGTTCTTC.

This chain uses TRBV7-9 with TRBJ1-1, with a tentative D call TRBD1 (6 bases). Germline lookup yields CDR1 SEHNR and CDR2 FQNEAQ (reference sequence). The V gene lost 4 bases and the J gene lost 4 bases, with 22 bases spanning the gap. CDR3 length: 17 amino acids. The CDR3 spells CASSSRREAGAGTEAFF. In DNA, the CDR3 is TGTGCCAGCAGCTCCCGCCGGGAGGCAGGGGCGGGCACTGAAGCTTTCTTT.

This chain uses TRBV5-4 with TRBJ2-3; possibly TRBD1 for D (8 bases). CDR3 length: 16 amino acids. Deletions cut 4 bases from V and 0 bases from J, with 15 bases between. CDR1 is SGHNT, CDR2 YYREEE, per germline (reference sequence). The CDR3 loop reads CASSPQGGVSTDTQYF. The CDR3, as DNA: TGTGCCAGCAGCCCACAGGGGGGGGTTAGCACAGATACGCAGTATTTT.

The chain carries TRBV6-1 and TRBJ1-1; 7 bases agree with TRBD1. CDR1 and CDR2 from the germline V gene are MNHNS and SASEGT. This CDR3 has 16 residues. Trimming took 3 bases from V and 0 from J; bases not matched to a gene: 7. For the CDR3, the DNA is TGTGCCAGCAGTGAGCAGGGGGGGAGGATGAACACTGAAGCTTTCTTT. Amino acids: CASSEQGGRMNTEAFF.

The chain combines TRBV7-9 with TRBJ1-4; 7 nucleotides agree with TRBD1. Germline loops: CDR1 SEHNR, CDR2 FQNEAQ (reference sequence). This CDR3 region has 14 residues. V lost 2 bases, J lost 7 bases, and 4 bases stayed unmatched. CDR3 nucleotide sequence: TGTGCCAGCAGCTTAAGACAGGGAGGTGAAAAACTGTTTTTT. Encoded protein: CASSLRQGGEKLFF.

The chain recombines TRBV9 with TRBJ1-1; TRBD1 matches 10 bases. Germline CDR1 and CDR2: SGDLS and YYNGEE. The CDR3 length is 15 residues. The V gene end was trimmed by 2 bases and the J gene end by 3 bases; junction bases not matched to a gene: 4. CDR3 in amino acids: CASSVRDRGYTEAFF. CDR3 nucleotide sequence: TGTGCCAGCAGCGTTCGGGACAGGGGCTACACTGAAGCTTTCTTT.